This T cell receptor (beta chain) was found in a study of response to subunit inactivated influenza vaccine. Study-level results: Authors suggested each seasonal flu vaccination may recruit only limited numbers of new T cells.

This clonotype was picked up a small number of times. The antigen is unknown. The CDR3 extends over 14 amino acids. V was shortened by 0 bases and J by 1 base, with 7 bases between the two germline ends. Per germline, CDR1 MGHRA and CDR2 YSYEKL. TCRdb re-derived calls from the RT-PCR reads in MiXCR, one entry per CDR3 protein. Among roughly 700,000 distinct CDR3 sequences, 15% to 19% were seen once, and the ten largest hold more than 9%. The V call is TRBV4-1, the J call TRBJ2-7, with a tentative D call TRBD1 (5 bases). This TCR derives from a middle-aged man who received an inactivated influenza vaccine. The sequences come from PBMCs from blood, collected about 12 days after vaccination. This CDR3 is CASSQDPGSYEQYF. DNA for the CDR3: TGCGCCAGCAGCCAAGATCCAGGGTCCTACGAGCAGTACTTC.